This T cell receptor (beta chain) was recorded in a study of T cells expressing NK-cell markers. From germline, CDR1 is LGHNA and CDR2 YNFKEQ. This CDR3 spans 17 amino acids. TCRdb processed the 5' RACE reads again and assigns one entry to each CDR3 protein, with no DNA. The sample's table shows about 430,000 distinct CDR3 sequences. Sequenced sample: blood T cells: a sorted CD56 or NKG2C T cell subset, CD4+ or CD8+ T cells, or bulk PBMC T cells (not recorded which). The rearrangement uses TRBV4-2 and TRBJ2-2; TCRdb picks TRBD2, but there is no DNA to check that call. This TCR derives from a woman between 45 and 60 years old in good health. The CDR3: CASSQGLAGTDTGELFF.